The clone carrying this TCR beta chain appeared a few times. Antigen: not known. V lost 8 bases to trimming and J lost 0 bases, with 14 bases between them. The CDR3 runs to 13 residues. CDR1 and CDR2 from the germline V gene are GTSNPN and SVGIG (reference sequence). It was via CD45RO/CCR7/CD25/CD127/CD95/CD27 that CD4+ naive, central memory, regulatory and stem cell-like memory cells were sorted. The entry originates in a study of beta chain features in type 1 diabetes. Study observations and caveats: Researchers report that Type 1 diabetes patients had moderately but significantly shorter TCRB CDR3s across all four CD4+ subsets. Naive, central memory and regulatory TCRB repertoires appeared more similar among patients than healthy donors.

Expressed TCRB transcripts were sequenced because the entire RNA isolate underwent reverse transcription. TCRdb's copy holds only in-frame clones and misses some; the assay was immunoSEQ multiplex PCR. The sample holds 350,000 to 400,000 clones, around 15% seen once. This chain links TRBV30 with TRBJ2-7, with D possibly being TRBD1 (6 bases). This clonotype was obtained from a woman between 18 and 30 years old in good health. The material sequenced was naive CD4+ T cells from blood. This chain's CDR3 is CAGHRASSYEQYF. The CDR3 DNA reads TGTGCCGGCCACAGGGCTAGCTCCTACGAGCAGTACTTC.